The rows below give T cell receptor beta chains drawn from one sample of a study of cytomegalovirus exposure and HLA in healthy donors. TCRdb's table, derived via immunoSEQ multiplex PCR, lists solely in-frame clones and lacks some. The table records 100,000 or so clones, roughly nine tenths of them present only once. Material for sequencing was PBMCs. The receptors here all came from a man between 18 and 35 years old in good health and CMV-seropositive. The CDR3 runs from the conserved cysteine through the conserved F or W.

>TRBV5-1|TRBJ2-6
CASSAGRASSGANVLTF
>TRBV5-3|TRBJ2-5
CARSLGAGGSQETQYF
>TRBV6-1|TRBJ1-2
CASSEGGQGGDGYTF
>TRBV27|TRBJ2-3
CASSPRPPAGGPTDTQYF
>TRBV4-1|TRBJ1-2
CASSQAGGYGYTF
>TRBV19|TRBJ2-5
CASSISRGDKTQYF
>TRBV11-2|TRBJ2-1
CASSLEGRQHNEQFF
>TRBV7-2|TRBJ2-7
CASSRGQGAYEQYF
>TRBV7-9|TRBJ2-7
CASSLVEIWEQYF
>TRBV19|TRBJ1-5
CASSATGIGAQPQHF
>TRBV7-2|TRBJ1-5
CASSLEAGQPQHF
>TRBV7-2|TRBJ2-7
CASSFDRVASSEQYF
>TRBV4-1|TRBJ1-5
CASSQEAYQPQHF
>TRBV18|TRBJ2-1
CASSPGLADSSYNEQFF
>TRBV5-4|TRBJ2-3
CASSLGGSSPDTQYF
>TRBV3-2|TRBJ2-7
CASLYEQYF
>TRBV7-2|TRBJ1-3
CASSATTTGYLSGNTIYF
>TRBV4-2|TRBJ1-4
CASSQDFRGTNEKLFF
>TRBV6-1|TRBJ2-2
CAIGTGNTGELFF
>TRBV6-6|TRBJ2-6
CASSKRTSFGANVLTF
>TRBV18|TRBJ2-7
CASSGGGIQRTYEQYF
>TRBV7-2|TRBJ2-7
CASGGAGAYEQYF
>TRBV19|TRBJ2-3
CASSILGGGITDTQYF
>TRBV7-8|TRBJ2-2
CASSLTRTPNANTGELFF
>TRBV7-7|TRBJ2-5
CASSPLAPRSGETQYF
>TRBV7-8|TRBJ1-2
CASSPRGTGTGPNYGYTF
>TRBV11-2|TRBJ2-1
CASSLRQGARNEQFF
>TRBV7-9|TRBJ1-4
CASSLGTDEKLFF
>TRBV7-2|TRBJ1-1
CASTGGGMNTEAFF
>TRBV7-9|TRBJ2-1
CASTGRGSSYNEQFF
>TRBV19|TRBJ2-7
CASSIGTANSYEQYF
>TRBV6-1|TRBJ1-4
CASSARYINEKLFF
>TRBV5-6|TRBJ2-7
CASSLTGTSGRKYEQYF
>TRBV19|TRBJ1-4
CASMTGPNEKLFF
>TRBV27|TRBJ2-1
CASSPYNSGGYNEQFF